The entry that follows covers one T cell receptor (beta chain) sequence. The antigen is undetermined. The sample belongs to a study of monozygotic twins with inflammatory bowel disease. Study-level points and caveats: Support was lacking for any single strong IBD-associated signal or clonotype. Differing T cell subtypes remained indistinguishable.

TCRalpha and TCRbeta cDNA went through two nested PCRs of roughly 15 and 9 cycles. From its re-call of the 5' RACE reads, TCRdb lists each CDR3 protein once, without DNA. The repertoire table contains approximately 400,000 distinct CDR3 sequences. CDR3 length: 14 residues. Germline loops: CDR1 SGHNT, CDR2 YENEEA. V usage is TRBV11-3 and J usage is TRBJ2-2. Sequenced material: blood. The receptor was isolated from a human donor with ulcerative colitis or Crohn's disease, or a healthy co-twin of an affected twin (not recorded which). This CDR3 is CASSLSSITGELFF.